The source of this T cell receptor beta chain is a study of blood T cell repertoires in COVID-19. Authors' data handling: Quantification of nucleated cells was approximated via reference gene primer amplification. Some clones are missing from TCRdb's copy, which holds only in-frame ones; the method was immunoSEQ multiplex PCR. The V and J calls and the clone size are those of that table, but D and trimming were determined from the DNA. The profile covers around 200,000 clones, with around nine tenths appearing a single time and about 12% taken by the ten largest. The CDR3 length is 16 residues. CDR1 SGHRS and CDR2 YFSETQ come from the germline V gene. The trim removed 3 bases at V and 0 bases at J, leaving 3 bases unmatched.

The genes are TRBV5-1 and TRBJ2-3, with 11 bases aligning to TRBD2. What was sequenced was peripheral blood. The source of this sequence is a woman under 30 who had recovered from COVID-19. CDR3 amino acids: CASSSVAGGSTDTQYF. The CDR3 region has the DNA TGCGCCAGCAGCTCTGTAGCGGGGGGGAGCACAGATACGCAGTATTTT. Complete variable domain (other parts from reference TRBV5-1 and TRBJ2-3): KAGVTQTPRYLIKTRGQQVTLSCSPISGHRSVSWYQQTPGQGLQFLFEYFSETQRNKGNFPGRFSGRQFSNSRSEMNVSTLELGDSALYLCASSSVAGGSTDTQYFGPGTRLTVL.